Shown below are 22 T cell receptor beta chains from a single sample sequenced in a study of blood T cell repertoires in COVID-19. Sequencing was performed with immunoSEQ multiplex PCR; in TCRdb, only in-frame clones are kept and a portion is missing. The sample includes roughly 300,000 clones, around 87% of them seen just once. The sequencing sample was made of peripheral blood. These receptors all stem from a woman aged 40 to 50 who had recovered from COVID-19.

This CDR3 is CASSLAGHQPQHF. Written as DNA, the CDR3 is TGTGCCAGCAGCTTGGCAGGCCATCAGCCCCAGCATTTT. This chain uses TRBV5-4 with TRBJ1-5; unclear D gene. V lost 0 bases and J 5 bases, leaving 6 bases between the germline ends. Looked up from germline, CDR1 is SGHNT and CDR2 is YYREEE (reference sequence). This CDR3 is built from 13 residues.

This clone was seen just once. The genes are TRBV9 and TRBJ2-5; 12 bases map to TRBD2. Trimming removed 0 bases from V and 2 bases from J; junction bases left unmatched: 5. CDR3 length: 17 amino acids. Per germline, CDR1 SGDLS and CDR2 YYNGEE. Here the CDR3 DNA reads TGTGCCAGCAGCGTAGCTGGGACTAGCGGGTCACAAGAGACCCAGTACTTC. Its protein is CASSVAGTSGSQETQYF.

This chain joins TRBV19 and TRBJ1-1; D not resolved. The germline V and J ends were trimmed by 10 bases and 11 bases, with 14 bases remaining between them. The CDR3 is 10 amino acids. The germline V gene encodes CDR1 LNHDA and CDR2 SQIVND (reference sequence). Here the CDR3 DNA reads TGTGCCACCGGAGACGACGGGGCTTTCTTT. The encoded protein is CATGDDGAFF.

The CDR3 protein is CASNGRDRAYNEQFF. The CDR3 DNA sequence: TGTGCCAGCAACGGTAGGGACAGGGCCTACAATGAGCAGTTCTTC. The chain is built from TRBV2 and TRBJ2-1; 9 bases agree with TRBD1. The CDR3 consists of 15 residues. Trimming cost V 7 bases and J 2 bases; bases outside gene matches: 6. Germline CDR1 SNHLY, CDR2 FYNNEI.

The sample holds one count of this clone. The chain uses TRBV30 and TRBJ2-7; tentative D call: TRBD2 (6 bases). The germline CDR1 and CDR2 sequences are GTSNPN and SVGIG (reference sequence). V lost 3 bases and J lost 6, with 18 bases in between. There are 14 residues in the CDR3. CDR3 DNA: TGTGCCTGGAGCGCCGGCCTGACTAGTGCCGAGCAGTACTTC. It translates to CAWSAGLTSAEQYF. Looking up the rest from reference TRBV30 and TRBJ2-7 gives the full variable domain: SQTIHQWPATLVQPVGSPLSLECTVEGTSNPNLYWYRQAAGRGLQLLFYSVGIGQISSEVPQNLSASRPQDRQFILSSKKLLLSDSGFYLCAWSAGLTSAEQYFGPGTRLTVT.

The genes are TRBV4-1 and TRBJ2-5; TRBD2 matches 11 bases. Germline CDR1 reads MGHRA; CDR2 reads YSYEKL. This CDR3 spans 16 amino acids. J was trimmed by 4 bases and V by 3 bases; bases with no gene match: 7. The CDR3 here is CASSHANGLAGETQYF. CDR3 bases: TGCGCCAGCAGCCACGCGAATGGACTAGCGGGAGAGACCCAGTACTTC.

The V call is TRBV19, the J call TRBJ1-1, with D possibly matching TRBD1 (6 bases). CDR1 LNHDA and CDR2 SQIVND come from the germline V gene (reference sequence). V was shortened by 5 bases and J by 3 bases, with 16 bases between the two germline ends. The CDR3 has 15 amino acids. Here the CDR3 DNA reads TGTGCCAGTAGTCCGAGCTGGGGGGGCTACACTGAAGCTTTCTTT. This codes for CASSPSWGGYTEAFF.

V is TRBV29-1 and J is TRBJ2-5, with TRBD1 as a possible D gene (5 bases). With 8 bases removed from V and 2 bases from J, the gap between germline ends came to 15 bases. CDR1 and CDR2 from the germline V gene are SQVTM and ANQGSEA. The CDR3 length is 13 residues. The CDR3 region is CSTNDRSQETQYF. CDR3 DNA: TGCAGCACCAACGACAGATCACAAGAGACCCAGTACTTC.

The rearrangement links TRBV5-4 to TRBJ1-4, with D perhaps TRBD1 (5 bases). V was pared by 0 bases and J by 2 bases, with 8 bases between. CDR1 is SGHNT, CDR2 YYREEE, per germline (reference sequence). The CDR3 covers 15 residues. CDR3 sequence reads: CASSLGRGTNEKLFF. DNA for the CDR3: TGTGCCAGCAGCTTGGGGAGGGGCACTAATGAAAAACTGTTTTTT.

This clone was detected a few times. This chain links TRBV5-8 with TRBJ2-2; 9 bases map to TRBD2. The germline V gene has CDR1 SGHTS and CDR2 YDEGEE. J lost 7 bases, V lost 0 bases, and 7 bases had no gene match. The CDR3 loop spans 16 amino acids. The CDR3 loop reads CASSLEAGGRGGELFF. CDR3 sequence (DNA): TGTGCCAGCAGCTTGGAAGCGGGGGGCCGTGGCGGGGAGCTGTTTTTT.

This clone has a handful of counts. The chain is built from TRBV5-1 and TRBJ2-7, with a weak D call TRBD2 (5 bases). V gave up 4 bases and J gave up 7 bases, with 12 bases separating them. The CDR3 loop spans 12 amino acids. Germline V gene sequence: CDR1 SGHRS, CDR2 YFSETQ. CDR3 sequence (DNA): TGCGCCAGCAGCCCGGGGTCCTGGGAGCAGTACTTC. Encoded protein: CASSPGSWEQYF.

The CDR3 nucleotides read TGCGCCAGCAGCTTGGAGGCTAGCGGGGGGGACAATGAGCAGTTCTTC. Translated: CASSLEASGGDNEQFF. The chain combines TRBV5-1 with TRBJ2-1; TRBD2 aligns across 12 bases. The CDR3 runs to 16 residues. Germline CDR1 is SGHRS and CDR2 is YFSETQ. After removal of 0 bases from V and 5 bases from J, the junction contained 3 bases not matched to a gene.

The genes are TRBV11-2 and TRBJ1-2; D perhaps matches TRBD1 (6 bases). The CDR3 loop spans 15 amino acids. Per the germline V gene, CDR1 is SGHAT and CDR2 is FQNNGV. Trimming took off 5 bases at V and 3 bases at J, with 16 bases between the two ends. For the CDR3, the DNA is TGTGCCAGCAGCCCGAACGGGGGGGCTTACTATGGCTACACCTTC. Its translation: CASSPNGGAYYGYTF.

The V and J genes are TRBV7-8 and TRBJ1-3; D is undetermined. CDR3 length: 16 residues. V shed 2 bases and J shed 4 bases, with 15 bases lying between them. The germline gives CDR1 SGHVS, CDR2 FQNEAQ. The CDR3 coding sequence is TGTGCCAGCAGCTTACGGGCTGGAGGGAAAGGAAACACCATATATTTT. It yields the protein CASSLRAGGKGNTIYF.

The rearrangement links TRBV5-5 to TRBJ1-4, with TRBD1 identical over 7 bases. There are 13 residues in the CDR3. CDR1 is SGHKS, CDR2 YYEKEE, per germline (reference sequence). The V segment lost 7 bases and the J segment 7 bases; nucleotides outside the gene matches: 7. CDR3 DNA: TGTGCCAGCGGGGACAGTCCAGGTGAAAAACTGTTTTTT. Translated, it gives CASGDSPGEKLFF. Based on the CDR3 plus reference TRBV5-5 and TRBJ1-4, the full variable domain is DAGVTQSPTHLIKTRGQQVTLRCSPISGHKSVSWYQQVLGQGPQFIFQYYEKEERGRGNFPDRFSARQFPNYSSELNVNALLLGDSALYLCASGDSPGEKLFFGSGTQLSVL.

This clone was recorded only once. The chain links TRBV27 to TRBJ2-5; 9 bases are a match to TRBD1. The CDR3 has 15 residues. V lost 1 base, J lost 5 bases, and 5 bases stayed unmatched. CDR1 and CDR2 (germline): MNHEY, SMNVEV (reference sequence). The CDR3 DNA follows: TGTGCCAGCAGTTTATTAGGGACAGGGAGTGAGACCCAGTACTTC. Translation: CASSLLGTGSETQYF.

The V call is TRBV4-3, the J call TRBJ2-3; D might be TRBD2 (7 bases). The ends were cut back, 3 bases at V and 4 bases at J, with 17 bases in the middle. The CDR3 totals 16 residues. The germline V gene encodes CDR1 LGHNA and CDR2 YSLEER. The CDR3 loop reads CASSHLTGGGADTQYF. The CDR3 bases are TGCGCCAGCAGCCACCTAACGGGGGGCGGAGCAGATACGCAGTATTTT.

The V and J genes are TRBV7-9 and TRBJ2-5; unclear D gene. Germline assignment: CDR1 SEHNR and CDR2 FQNEAQ (reference sequence). CDR3 length: 13 residues. V was shortened by 4 bases and J by 2 bases, with 8 bases between the two germline ends. In nucleotides, the CDR3 is TGTGCCAGCAGCTCCCCCCTACAAGAGACCCAGTACTTC. This encodes CASSSPLQETQYF.

The genes are TRBV30 and TRBJ1-2; D gene ambiguous. The CDR3 has 15 residues. The V gene's germline CDR1 is GTSNPN and CDR2 SVGIG (reference sequence). V dropped 1 base and J dropped 6 bases, with 18 bases sitting between them. Here the CDR3 reads CAWSAPAGLRDGYTF. In DNA form, the CDR3 reads TGTGCCTGGAGTGCCCCCGCGGGTCTTCGGGATGGCTACACCTTC.

The rearrangement links TRBV9 to TRBJ2-7; 8 bases align to TRBD1. Trimming at V came to 0 bases and at J to 2 bases, leaving 1 base not matched to a gene. The germline CDR1 and CDR2 sequences are SGDLS and YYNGEE. The CDR3 is 14 residues long. The CDR3, as DNA: TGTGCCAGCAGCGTAGGGACAGGGCCCTACGAGCAGTACTTC. It specifies CASSVGTGPYEQYF.

This chain uses TRBV3-1 (or the pseudogene TRBV3-2) with TRBJ2-4; D uncertain. V was trimmed by 0 bases and J by 9 bases, leaving 6 bases between them. CDR3 size: 12 residues. Germline loops: CDR1 LGHDT, CDR2 YNNKEL (reference sequence). DNA of the CDR3: TGTGCCAGCAGCCAAGACCGCGGCATTCAGTACTTC. As protein: CASSQDRGIQYF.

CDR3 sequence: CASSFGRGAPYEQYF. CDR3 sequence (DNA): TGTGCCAGCAGCTTTGGCAGGGGTGCGCCTTACGAGCAGTACTTC. This chain uses TRBV7-2 with TRBJ2-7, with a possible D match to TRBD1 (6 bases). CDR1 and CDR2 from the germline V gene are SGHTA and FQGNSA. The CDR3 sequence is 15 residues long. The germline V and J ends were trimmed by 3 bases and 4 bases, with 16 bases remaining between them.